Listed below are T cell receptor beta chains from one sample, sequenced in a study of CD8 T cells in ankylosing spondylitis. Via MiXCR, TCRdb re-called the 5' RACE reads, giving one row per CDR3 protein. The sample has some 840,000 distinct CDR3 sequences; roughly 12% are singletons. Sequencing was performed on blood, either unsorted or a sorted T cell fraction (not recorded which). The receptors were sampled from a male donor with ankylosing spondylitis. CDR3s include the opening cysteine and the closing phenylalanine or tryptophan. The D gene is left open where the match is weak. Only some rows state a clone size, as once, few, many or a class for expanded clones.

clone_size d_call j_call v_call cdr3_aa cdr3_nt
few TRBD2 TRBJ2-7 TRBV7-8 CASSSFGTSGSYEQYF TGTGCCAGCAGCTCCTTTGGGACTAGCGGCTCCTACGAGCAGTACTTC
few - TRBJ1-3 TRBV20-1 CSASPISGSGNTIYF TGCAGTGCTAGTCCCATCTCGGGTTCTGGAAACACCATATATTTT
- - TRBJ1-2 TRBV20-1 CSARWQAYGYTF TGCAGTGCTAGATGGCAGGCGTATGGCTACACCTTC
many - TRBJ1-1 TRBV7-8 CASSLANMLNTEAFF TGTGCCAGCAGCTTAGCTAACATGCTGAACACTGAAGCTTTCTTT
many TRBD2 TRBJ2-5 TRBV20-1 CSASGTSGGETQYF TGCAGTGCATCCGGGACTAGCGGTGGAGAGACCCAGTACTTC
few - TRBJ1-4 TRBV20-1 CSAIIKEKLFF TGCAGTGCTATAATTAAGGAAAAACTGTTTTTT
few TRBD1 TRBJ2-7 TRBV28 CASSSPGQFYEQYF TGTGCCAGCAGTTCGCCGGGACAGTTCTACGAGCAGTACTTC
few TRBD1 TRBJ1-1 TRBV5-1 CASSLGGQANTEAFF TGCGCCAGCAGCTTGGGAGGACAGGCGAACACTGAAGCTTTCTTT
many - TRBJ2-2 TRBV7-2 CASSGRSLNTGELFF TGTGCCAGCAGCGGCAGGTCATTGAACACCGGGGAGCTGTTTTTT
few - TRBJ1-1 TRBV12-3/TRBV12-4 CASSWRGADRAFF TGTGCCAGCAGTTGGCGGGGGGCGGATCGGGCTTTCTTT
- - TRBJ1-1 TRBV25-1 CASSASGSWATTEAFF TGTGCCAGCAGTGCCTCCGGGTCTTGGGCGACCACTGAAGCTTTCTTT
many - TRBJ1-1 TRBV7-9 CASSTPHTVTEAFF TGTGCCAGCAGCACCCCCCATACGGTGACTGAAGCTTTCTTT
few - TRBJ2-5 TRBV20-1 CSAFKGGPEETQYF TGCAGTGCTTTCAAGGGGGGCCCCGAAGAGACCCAGTACTTC
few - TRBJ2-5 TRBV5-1 CASSLETRETQYF TGCGCCAGCAGCTTGGAGACTAGAGAGACCCAGTACTTC
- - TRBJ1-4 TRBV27 CASSLSGTGHEEKLFF TGTGCCAGCAGTTTATCCGGAACAGGGCACGAGGAAAAACTGTTTTTT
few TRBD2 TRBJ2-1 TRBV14 CASSQGGLAGVMREQFF TGTGCCAGCAGCCAAGGGGGACTAGCGGGAGTCATGCGTGAGCAGTTCTTC
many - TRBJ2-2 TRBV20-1 CSASDGRGTGELFF TGCAGTGCTAGTGATGGACGAGGCACCGGGGAGCTGTTTTTT
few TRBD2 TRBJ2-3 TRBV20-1 CSARVAGGSTDTQYF TGCAGTGCTAGAGTAGCGGGGGGGAGCACAGATACGCAGTATTTT
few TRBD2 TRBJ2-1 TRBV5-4 CASSYGLAGGNSYNEQFF TGTGCCAGCAGCTACGGACTAGCGGGGGGTAATTCTTACAATGAGCAGTTCTTC
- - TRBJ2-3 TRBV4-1 CASNRRATDTQYF TGCGCCAGCAACAGACGCGCCACAGATACGCAGTATTTT
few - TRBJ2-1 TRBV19 CASSMSGGGEQFF TGTGCCAGTAGTATGTCTGGAGGGGGAGAGCAGTTCTTC
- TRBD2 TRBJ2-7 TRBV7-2 CASSITGTSQVYEQYF TGTGCCAGCAGCATTACCGGGACTAGCCAAGTCTACGAGCAGTACTTC
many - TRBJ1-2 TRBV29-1 CSANYGYTF TGCAGCGCGAACTATGGCTACACCTTC
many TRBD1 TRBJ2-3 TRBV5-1 CASSASGTGRTDTQYF TGCGCCAGCAGCGCGTCCGGGACAGGCCGCACAGATACGCAGTATTTT
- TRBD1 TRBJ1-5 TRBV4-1 CASSQANRGSQPQHF TGCGCCAGCAGCCAAGCGAACAGGGGCAGTCAGCCCCAGCATTTT
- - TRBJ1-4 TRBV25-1 CASSSTTGLDNEKLFF TGTGCCAGCAGCAGTACCACAGGGCTAGATAATGAAAAACTGTTTTTT
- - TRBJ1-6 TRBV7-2 CASSLGGREISPLHF TGTGCCAGCAGCTTAGGTGGCAGGGAAATTTCACCCCTCCACTTT
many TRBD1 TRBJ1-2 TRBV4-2 CASSQVPGQGVGYTF TGTGCCAGCAGCCAAGTACCGGGACAGGGAGTTGGCTACACCTTC
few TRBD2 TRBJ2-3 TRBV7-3 CASSPGTNRLTDTQYF TGTGCCAGCAGCCCTGGGACTAACCGACTCACAGATACGCAGTATTTT
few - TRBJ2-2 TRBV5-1 CASSSYRVSSWITGELFF TGCGCCAGCAGCTCCTACAGGGTTTCCTCGTGGATAACCGGGGAGCTGTTTTTT
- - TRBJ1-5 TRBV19 CASGDGRGQPQHF TGTGCCAGTGGGGACGGACGGGGTCAGCCCCAGCATTTT
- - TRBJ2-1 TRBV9 CASSVGWYNEQFF TGTGCCAGCAGCGTAGGGTGGTACAATGAGCAGTTCTTC
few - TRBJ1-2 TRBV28 CASSPSSREGYTF TGTGCCAGCAGTCCATCTTCACGGGAAGGCTACACCTTC
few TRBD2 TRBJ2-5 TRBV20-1 CSARIEGGRGETQYF TGCAGTGCTAGAATAGAAGGCGGGAGAGGAGAGACCCAGTACTTC
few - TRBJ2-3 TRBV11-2 CASSRVPDTQYF TGTGCCAGCAGCCGTGTCCCAGATACGCAGTATTTT
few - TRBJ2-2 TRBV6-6 CASSSHNTGELFF TGTGCCAGCAGTTCGCACAACACCGGGGAGCTGTTTTTT
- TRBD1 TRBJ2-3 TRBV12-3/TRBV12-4 CASSSRGIEDTQYF TGTGCCAGCAGTAGCAGGGGGATTGAAGATACGCAGTATTTT
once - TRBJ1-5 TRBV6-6 CASRIGQPQHF TGTGCCAGCCGGATCGGTCAGCCCCAGCATTTT
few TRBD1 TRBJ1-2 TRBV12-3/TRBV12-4 CASSLKGALNYGYTF TGTGCCAGCAGTTTAAAGGGGGCACTTAACTATGGCTACACCTTC
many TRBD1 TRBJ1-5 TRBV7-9 CASSFGGQALNQPQHF TGTGCCAGCAGCTTTGGGGGACAGGCATTAAATCAGCCCCAGCATTTT
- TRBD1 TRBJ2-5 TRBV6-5 CASSSPDRGKTQYF TGTGCCAGCAGTTCTCCCGACAGGGGGAAGACCCAGTACTTC
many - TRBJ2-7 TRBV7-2 CASSLEGLSSYEQYF TGCGCCAGCAGCTTGGAAGGTTTGAGCTCCTACGAGCAGTACTTC
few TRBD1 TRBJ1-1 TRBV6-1 CASSRPGQGYDITEAFF TGTGCCAGCAGCCGCCCGGGACAGGGATATGATATCACTGAAGCTTTCTTT
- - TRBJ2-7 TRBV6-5 CASSYSGGASYEQYF TGTGCCAGCAGTTACTCCGGGGGCGCTTCCTACGAGCAGTACTTC
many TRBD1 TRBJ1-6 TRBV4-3 CASSQGTGMGSPLHF TGCGCCAGCAGCCAGGGGACAGGGATGGGGTCACCCCTCCACTTT
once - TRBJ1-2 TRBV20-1 CSAREGHYYGYTF TGCAGTGCTAGAGAGGGGCACTACTATGGCTACACCTTC
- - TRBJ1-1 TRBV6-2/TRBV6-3 CASSYDRGSFNTEAFF TGTGCCAGCAGTTACGATCGGGGCAGCTTTAACACTGAAGCTTTCTTT
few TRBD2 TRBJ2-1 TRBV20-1 CSAISERGAGRSYNEQFF TGCAGTGCGATTAGTGAGAGAGGAGCGGGACGTTCTTACAATGAGCAGTTCTTC
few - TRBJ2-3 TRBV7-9 CASSFGSGDTDTQYF TGTGCCAGCAGCTTCGGTAGCGGAGACACAGATACGCAGTATTTT
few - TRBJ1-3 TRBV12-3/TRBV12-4 CASSSPYGTAGNTIYF TGTGCCAGCAGTTCACCCTATGGGACTGCTGGAAACACCATATATTTT
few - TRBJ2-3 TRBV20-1 CSAPTGTRTDTQYF TGCAGTGCTCCGACTGGGACTCGTACAGATACGCAGTATTTT
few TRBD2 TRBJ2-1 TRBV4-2 CASSPRLAGESYNEQFF TGTGCCAGCAGCCCCAGACTAGCGGGGGAATCCTACAATGAGCAGTTCTTC
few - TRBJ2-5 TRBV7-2 CASSWGGNAQTQYF TGTGCCAGCAGCTGGGGTGGAAACGCGCAGACCCAGTACTTC
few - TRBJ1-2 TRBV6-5 CASSYSGRGTTGYTF TGTGCCAGCAGTTACTCAGGCAGGGGAACTACCGGCTACACCTTC
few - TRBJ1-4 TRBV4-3 CASSLRQSNEKLFF TGCGCCAGCAGCCTCCGACAGAGTAATGAAAAACTGTTTTTT
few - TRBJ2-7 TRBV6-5 CASSYSSTPYYEQYF TGTGCCAGCAGCTATTCGAGTACTCCATATTACGAGCAGTACTTC